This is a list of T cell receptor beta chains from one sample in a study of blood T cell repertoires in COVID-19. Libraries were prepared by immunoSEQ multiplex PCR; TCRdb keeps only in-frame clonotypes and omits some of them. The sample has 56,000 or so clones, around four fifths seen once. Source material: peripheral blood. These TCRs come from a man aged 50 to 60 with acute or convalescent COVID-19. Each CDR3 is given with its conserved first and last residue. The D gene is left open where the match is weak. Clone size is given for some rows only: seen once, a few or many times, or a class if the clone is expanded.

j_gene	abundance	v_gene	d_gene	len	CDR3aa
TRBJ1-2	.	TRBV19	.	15	CASSIGMAGNYGYTF
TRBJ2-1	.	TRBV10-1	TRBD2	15	CASSESLAGGNEQFF
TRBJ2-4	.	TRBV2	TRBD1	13	CASSEQGANIQYF
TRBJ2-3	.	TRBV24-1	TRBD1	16	CATSDPRDRPTSTQYF
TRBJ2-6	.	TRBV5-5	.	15	CASSLLPSGANVLTF
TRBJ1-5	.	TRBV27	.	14	CASSSQGSNQPQHF
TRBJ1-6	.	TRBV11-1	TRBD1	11	CASSHRGPLHF
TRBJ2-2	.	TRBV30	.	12	CAWKVGPGELFF
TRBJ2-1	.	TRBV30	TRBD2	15	CAWSLLAGAYNEQFF
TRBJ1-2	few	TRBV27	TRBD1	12	CASSTGAYGYTF
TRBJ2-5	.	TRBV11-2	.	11	CASSPGETQYF
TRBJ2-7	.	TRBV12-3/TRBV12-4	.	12	CASTDSPYEQYF
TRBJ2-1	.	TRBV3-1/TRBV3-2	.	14	CASSYRVTNNEQFF
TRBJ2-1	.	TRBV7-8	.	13	CASSLSSAGEQFF
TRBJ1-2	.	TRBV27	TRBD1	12	CASRDRVDGYTF
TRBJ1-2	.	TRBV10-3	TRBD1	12	CAIRGQGAGYTF
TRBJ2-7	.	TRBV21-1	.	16	CASSTPTSRSSYEQYF
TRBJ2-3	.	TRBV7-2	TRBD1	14	CASSPGQGMGTQYF
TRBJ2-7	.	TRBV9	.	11	CASSNAGEQYF
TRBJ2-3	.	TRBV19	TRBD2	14	CASSIGLAPDTQYF
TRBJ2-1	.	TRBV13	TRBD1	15	CASQNRDREWDEQFF
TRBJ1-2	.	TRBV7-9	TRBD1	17	CASSFIRGGGSNYGYTF
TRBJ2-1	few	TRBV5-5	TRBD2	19	CASSLGRKLAGESYNEQFF
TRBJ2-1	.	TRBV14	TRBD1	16	CASSHDRDRGLYEQFF
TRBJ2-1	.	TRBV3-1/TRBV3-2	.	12	CASGAGRNEQFF
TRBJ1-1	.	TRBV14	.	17	CASSQDQGLLMNTEAFF
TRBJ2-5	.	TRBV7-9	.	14	CASSLTGVRETQYF
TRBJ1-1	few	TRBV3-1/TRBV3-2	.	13	CASSQQGWPEAFF
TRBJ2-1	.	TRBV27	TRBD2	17	CASSLVSSGYSYNEQFF
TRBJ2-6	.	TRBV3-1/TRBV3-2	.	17	CASSQERGSSGANVLTF
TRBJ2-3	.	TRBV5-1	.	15	CASSLVRVDTDTQYF
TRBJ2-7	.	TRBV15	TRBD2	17	CATSRVRWLADSYEQYF
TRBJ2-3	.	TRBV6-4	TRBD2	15	CASSDVAGATDTQYF
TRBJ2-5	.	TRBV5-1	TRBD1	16	CASSLGPQTGEETQYF
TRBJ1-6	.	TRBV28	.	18	CASSLLRFRRTEGSPLHF
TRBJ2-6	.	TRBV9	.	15	CASSVVVSGANVLTF
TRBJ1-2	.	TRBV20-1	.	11	CSARGQGKDTF
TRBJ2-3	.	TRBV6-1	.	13	CASSEPPSSTQYF
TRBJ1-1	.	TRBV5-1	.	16	CASSLGFGRGGTEAFF
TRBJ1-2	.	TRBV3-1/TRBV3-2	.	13	CASSLLRDYGYTF
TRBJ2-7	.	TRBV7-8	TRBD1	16	CASSFPGQGISYEQYF
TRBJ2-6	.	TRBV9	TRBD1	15	CASSFTGVGANVLTF
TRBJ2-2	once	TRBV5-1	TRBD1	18	CASSLSPSAGGFTGELFF
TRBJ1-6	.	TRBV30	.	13	CAWSETGISPLHF